This T cell receptor beta chain was observed in a study of blood T cell repertoires in COVID-19 (dated by TCRdb to 2018 to 2020). Context from the whole study: Samples from collaborators originated in the United States, Italy and Spain and spanned both the acute and convalescent phases of COVID-19. Nearly every sample came with metadata listing a de-identified subject ID, COVID-19 status, age in years and sex. The dataset comprised deeply sampled blood TCRbeta repertoires from subjects exposed to, actively infected with, or recovered from COVID-19. Where available, HLA class I and class II types were obtained from metadata supplied by the sample provider rather than from assay-based typing. The samples were drawn from the first 160 participants of the ongoing ImmuneRACE study and from 1,254 subjects provided by 6 global collaborators. The repertoires were released in a freely available public database intended as a resource for research on the immune response to SARS-CoV-2. The material from the prospective study consisted of cDNA or gDNA derived from T cells, B-cell-depleted T cells, or PBMCs. Results the study describes overall, beyond this receptor: The quantity of clinical and demographic metadata differed by source and by participant and was supplied without curation.

Each collaborating institution followed its own protocols to collect whole blood in K2EDTA tubes. For TCRbeta analysis, collaborators shipped samples in one of three forms: frozen whole blood, isolated PBMCs, or DNA extracted from either of those sample types. Turning to this clone: The specificity of this receptor is unknown. The junction departs from the called germline gene at one end, perhaps through a read error.

TCRbeta CDR3 regions were amplified from genomic DNA using the immunoSEQ Assay, a bias-controlled multiplex PCR. In the original analysis: The number of nucleated cells in each sample was estimated from the amplification of reference gene primers within the assay. To quantify the absolute abundance of each unique TCRbeta CDR3 rearrangement, sequence reads were collapsed and filtered. Productive Simpson clonality was computed per sample as the square root of Simpson's diversity index over productive rearrangements. The table was pulled from immuneACCESS by TCRdb, which kept in-frame rearrangements only. Such tables lose some clones; where checked, under half of the loss comes from unresolved V genes, and the rest has no known cause. V, J and clone size are taken as reported in that table, and D and trimming were inferred from the DNA itself. The sample data list about 250,000 clones, and 85% to 90% of these were observed just once. Of the sample, over 1.2% is held by the ten largest clones.

The CDR3 numbers 16 residues from cysteine through phenylalanine. The retained sequence is limited to the CDR3, 48 bases, with the frame set at the first base. CDR1 and CDR2 are read off the germline V gene as SGHTA and FQGNSA. Rearrangement joined TRBV7-2 to TRBJ2-7, with 12 middle bases fitting TRBD2. The receptor comes from a man at least 80 years old with acute or convalescent COVID-19. Sequencing input: peripheral blood. The CDR3 protein: CASSLAGLAGRYEQYF. The nucleotide sequence reads TGTGCCAGCAGCCTAGCCGGACTAGCGGGACGCTACGAGCAGTACTTC.